One sample yielded the 19 T cell receptor beta chains listed below, sequenced in a study of metastatic and nonmetastatic thyroid tumors. MiXCR was used by TCRdb to re-call the PCR reads. This table has roughly 16,000 clones, about 35% appearing once. Nobody among the patients had been given any treatment before thyroid surgery. Sequenced: tumor tissue. These receptors came from a female donor with papillary thyroid cancer or a benign thyroid nodule (not recorded which). Some clones in this sample may be carry-over from other donors' samples.

This clone was observed a single time. The CDR3, as DNA: TGTGCCAGCAGCCGTAACCAAGAGACCCAGTACTTC. Protein product: CASSRNQETQYF. V is TRBV4-2 and J is TRBJ2-5; D not certain. Germline V lookup: CDR1 LGHNA, CDR2 YNFKEQ. The CDR3 runs 12 residues. The germline V and J ends were trimmed by 4 bases and 0 bases, with 3 bases remaining between them.

This clone showed up many times. The chain carries TRBV12-3 or TRBV12-4 and TRBJ1-1; 9 nucleotides line up with TRBD1. CDR3 length: 16 amino acids. Trimming cost V 5 bases and J 1 base; bases outside gene matches: 8. CDR3 sequence: CASSANRGRENTEAFF. In nucleotides, the CDR3 is TGTGCCAGCAGTGCGAACAGGGGGCGTGAGAACACTGAAGCTTTCTTT.

This clone was counted only a few times. The chain links TRBV24-1 to TRBJ1-2; a weak D match, TRBD1 (5 bases). V was pared by 6 bases and J by 5 bases, with 6 bases between. This CDR3 region has 11 residues. Germline V gene lookup returns CDR1 KGHDR and CDR2 SFDVKD. The CDR3 DNA follows: TGTGCCACCAGTCAGGGTTATGGCTACACCTTC. It yields the protein CATSQGYGYTF.

At least ten counts were recorded for this clone. This chain links TRBV5-1 with TRBJ2-5; D is undetermined. The CDR3 has 14 amino acids. V lost 0 bases, J lost 0 bases, and 6 bases lay in between. From germline, CDR1 is SGHRS and CDR2 YFSETQ. The CDR3 coding sequence is TGCGCCAGCAGCTTGGGAGGAAACCAAGAGACCCAGTACTTC. This codes for CASSLGGNQETQYF. The complete variable domain, with remaining parts taken from reference TRBV5-1 and TRBJ2-5, reads KAGVTQTPRYLIKTRGQQVTLSCSPISGHRSVSWYQQTPGQGLQFLFEYFSETQRNKGNFPGRFSGRQFSNSRSEMNVSTLELGDSALYLCASSLGGNQETQYFGPGTRLLVL.

The chain joins TRBV20-1 to TRBJ2-7, with 7 bases matching TRBD1. The CDR3 spans 13 residues. CDR1 and CDR2 (germline): DFQATT, SNEGSKA (reference sequence). V gave up 4 bases and J gave up 3 bases; unmatched junction bases: 6. CDR3 residues: CSATDGTVYEQYF. The CDR3 DNA is TGCAGTGCTACCGACGGGACAGTCTACGAGCAGTACTTC.

This clone was observed a few times. This CDR3 fails to terminate in the conserved phenylalanine or tryptophan, so it likely reflects a read error. The V and J genes are TRBV4-1 and TRBJ1-6; D is perhaps TRBD1 (5 bases). This CDR3 is built from 14 residues. Between the trimmed V and J ends, which lost 3 bases and 10 bases, there was a span of 13 bases. Per germline, CDR1 MGHRA and CDR2 YSYEKL. The CDR3 is CASSHDSEWSPLHV. CDR3 nucleotides: TGCGCCAGCAGCCACGACAGCGAATGGTCACCCCTCCACGTT.

By share, this clone counts as medium-sized (0.01 to 0.1%). This chain joins TRBV7-2 and TRBJ2-7; D gene ambiguous. This CDR3 region has 14 residues. Germline V CDR1 and CDR2: SGHTA, FQGNSA. Trimming took 1 base from V and 0 from J, leaving 7 bases between them. The CDR3 nucleotides are TGTGCCAGCAGCTTAGGCCCTAACTCCTACGAGCAGTACTTC. Translated: CASSLGPNSYEQYF.

This clone was detected only a few times. The V call is TRBV27, the J call TRBJ2-1; no firm D call. V gave up 5 bases and J gave up 1 base, with 12 bases separating them. The CDR3 consists of 15 residues. In germline, CDR1 is MNHEY, CDR2 SMNVEV (reference sequence). The DNA of the CDR3 is TGTGCCAGCAGTACCACAGAGAATTCCTACAATGAGCAGTTCTTC. This gives the protein CASSTTENSYNEQFF.

The rearrangement joins TRBV19 to TRBJ2-7; D not resolved. V gave up 2 bases and J gave up 6 bases, with 14 bases separating them. This CDR3 is 14 amino acids long. CDR1 and CDR2 from the germline V gene are LNHDA and SQIVND (reference sequence). The CDR3 nucleotides are TGTGCCAGTAGTATACAGGCCCAAATTGGCGAGCAGTACTTC. Amino acid sequence: CASSIQAQIGEQYF.

This clone showed up many times. It may be a read error: a sequence one base away is much more abundant. Other DNA sequences within the sample encode an identical CDR3. The rearrangement uses TRBV6-2 or TRBV6-3 and TRBJ2-1, with TRBD2 matching over 7 bases. This CDR3 contains 16 residues. Germline V lookup: CDR1 MNHEY, CDR2 SVGEGT. Losses at the gene ends were 1 base for V and 6 bases for J; bases not matched to a gene: 9. The CDR3 region has the DNA TGTGCCAGCAGTTACTTGTCGACGAGCGGGGCCAATGAGCAGTTCTTC. This sequence encodes CASSYLSTSGANEQFF.

This clone was seen a few times. The chain has TRBV28 and TRBJ1-3; 10 bases align to TRBD1. The J segment lost 3 bases and the V segment lost 10 bases, leaving 12 bases of the junction unmatched. Looked up from germline, CDR1 is MDHEN and CDR2 is SYDVKM. CDR3 length equals 16 residues. The CDR3 nucleotides are TGTGCCACGCATGCCGGGACAGGGGTCGGTGGAAACACCATATATTTT. Amino acid sequence: CATHAGTGVGGNTIYF.

The V and J genes are TRBV28 and TRBJ2-7, with 7 bases aligning to TRBD1. The CDR3 runs to 15 residues. Looked up from germline, CDR1 is MDHEN and CDR2 is SYDVKM. V was clipped by 8 bases and J by 5 bases; unmatched bases: 15. The CDR3 loop reads CASCTPRGFRNEQYF. The DNA of the CDR3 is TGTGCCAGCTGTACGCCCAGGGGGTTTCGGAACGAGCAGTACTTC.

The J gene is TRBJ2-2, the V gene TRBV6-5; D might be TRBD2 (6 bases). The CDR3 loop spans 15 amino acids. V lost 1 base, J lost 2 bases, and 8 bases lay in between. Germline CDR1 MNHEY, CDR2 SVGAGI. For the CDR3, the DNA is TGTGCCAGCAGTTACTTTGCGGGAAACACCGGGGAGCTGTTTTTT. Protein: CASSYFAGNTGELFF.

By its share, this clone is medium-sized. The V gene is TRBV15, the J gene TRBJ2-7; tentatively, D is TRBD1 (6 bases). CDR1 and CDR2 from the germline V gene are LNHNV and YYDKDF (reference sequence). The V end lost 2 bases, the J end lost 0 bases, and 14 bases lay between the germline ends. The CDR3 covers 16 residues. The CDR3 reads CATSRSRGTLSYEQYF. The CDR3 DNA follows: TGTGCCACCAGCAGATCTAGGGGGACACTCTCCTACGAGCAGTACTTC.

The chain combines TRBV20-1 with TRBJ2-7, with D unclear. This CDR3 has 13 amino acids. V was clipped by 1 base and J by 3 bases, with 10 bases between them. Germline CDR1 is DFQATT and CDR2 is SNEGSKA (reference sequence). The chain's CDR3 is CSARAIDGYEQYF. CDR3 in DNA: TGCAGTGCTAGAGCAATTGACGGCTACGAGCAGTACTTC.

In nucleotides, the CDR3 is TGTGCCAGCAGTTACTTGGGACCGAACTCCTACGAGCAGTACTTC. Translation: CASSYLGPNSYEQYF. The chain joins TRBV6-2 or TRBV6-3 to TRBJ2-7; D tentatively reads TRBD1 or TRBD2 (5 bases each). V lost 1 base, J lost 0 bases, and 10 bases lay in between. CDR1 and CDR2 from the germline V gene are MNHEY and SVGEGT. The CDR3 is 15 residues long.

This clone is medium-sized (0.01 to 0.1%) by share. This sequence joins TRBV7-2 and TRBJ1-5; perhaps TRBD1 as D (5 bases). Per germline, CDR1 SGHTA and CDR2 FQGNSA. V dropped 5 bases and J dropped 0 bases, with 14 bases sitting between them. The CDR3 sequence is 16 residues long. The CDR3 nucleotides are TGTGCCAGCAGCCCTGCGGGGGGTTATAGCAATCAGCCCCAGCATTTT. This sequence encodes CASSPAGGYSNQPQHF.

The chain carries TRBV24-1 and TRBJ1-2, with 7 bases aligning to TRBD1. CDR3 length: 15 amino acids. Trimming at V came to 4 bases and at J to 2 bases, leaving 6 bases not matched to a gene. CDR1 is KGHDR, CDR2 SFDVKD, per germline. CDR3 sequence reads: CATSEPTGSNYGYTF. The CDR3 DNA sequence: TGTGCCACCAGTGAGCCGACAGGGTCCAACTATGGCTACACCTTC.

This rearrangement joins TRBV4-2 to TRBJ2-3; 7 bases are a match to TRBD2. CDR3 length equals 16 residues. Trimming took 4 bases from V and 6 from J; bases not matched to a gene: 13. In germline, CDR1 is LGHNA, CDR2 YNFKEQ. The CDR3, as DNA: TGTGCCAGCAGCCCGGGATCGCGGGAGTATACGGATACGCAGTATTTT. This codes for CASSPGSREYTDTQYF.